This paragraph covers one TCR beta chain sequence. As handled by the study authors: Reference gene primer amplification in the assay estimated nucleated cell counts. TCRdb keeps only in-frame clones here, not all; method: immunoSEQ multiplex PCR. The V and J calls and the clone size are those of that table, but D and trimming were determined from the DNA. The data show under 95,000 clones, approximately 91% seen once. This sample stems from a study of blood T cell repertoires in COVID-19. Seattle-derived patients entered the study during active infection and were followed longitudinally. The clonotype comes from a man aged 45-65 years with COVID-19, enrolled during active disease. Sequencing was carried out using peripheral blood.

As DNA, the CDR3 is TGTGCCAGCTCACACTACAGGGAGGGGAGTGATGGCTACACCTTC. Its translation is CASSHYREGSDGYTF. The chain employs TRBV18 and TRBJ1-2; D perhaps matches TRBD1 (6 bases). Germline V lookup: CDR1 KGHSH, CDR2 LQKENI. The CDR3 covers 15 residues. Trimming removed 4 bases at V and 6 bases at J, with 18 bases between. Filled out from reference TRBV18 and TRBJ1-2, the complete variable domain reads NAGVMQNPRHLVRRRGQEARLRCSPMKGHSHVYWYRQLPEEGLKFMVYLQKENIIDESGMPKERFSAEFPKEGPSILRIQQVVRGDSAAYFCASSHYREGSDGYTFGSGTRLTVV.